This record looks at one TCR beta chain sequence and its context. Its matching antigen is unknown. The CDR3 extends over 15 amino acids. V shed 5 bases, J shed 6 bases, and the junction held 10 bases outside the gene matches. The germline gives CDR1 MNHEY, CDR2 SMNVEV (reference sequence). The data originate from a study of OX40 agonist ivuxolimab in advanced cancers. On the study more broadly: The study treated patients with ivuxolimab, an agonistic anti-OX40 (CD134) antibody.

The repertoire was sequenced with immunoSEQ multiplex PCR; TCRdb's copy has only in-frame clones and lacks some. The table shows tens of thousands of clones, with about 92% occurring only once. Study-wide results and limits: Specificity for antigen went undetermined in the expanded peripheral T cells.

The source material was CD4+ or CD8+ T cells sorted from blood, sampled in a trial of the OX40 agonist ivuxolimab. The source is an adult with an advanced solid tumor such as melanoma, head and neck, liver or kidney cancer. V usage is TRBV27 and J usage is TRBJ1-1; TRBD1 matches at 9 bases. CDR3 sequence: CASSPYPGQGSEAFF. The CDR3 DNA reads as TGTGCCAGCAGTCCCTATCCGGGACAGGGCTCTGAAGCTTTCTTT.